Listed here are 25 T cell receptor beta chains from one sample, sequenced in a study of T cell responses to AZD1222 COVID-19 vaccine (dated by TCRdb to 2020 to 2022). The sample's time point label, in plain terms: baseline before first vaccination. The meaning of the sample's treatment or condition label: meningococcal conjugate vaccine given as trial control. Libraries came from the immunoSEQ multiplex PCR assay. TCRdb mirrors the immuneACCESS table, restricted to in-frame sequences. Some clones are absent from its copies; in checked studies, under half trace to an unresolved V gene, and the reason for the others is unknown. The sample contains 84,000 or so clones, 70% to 90% of them found a single time. The ten biggest clones cover more than 4.5% of the sample. The sequencing used peripheral blood, collected on day 0 of MenACWY control vaccination. These receptor sequences come from an adult in good health.

The chain recombines TRBV5-1 with TRBJ2-5; 8 nucleotides match TRBD1. CDR3 size: 14 residues. CDR1 is SGHRS and CDR2 is YFSETQ in the germline V gene. V dropped 4 bases and J dropped 5; count of bases not matched to a gene: 7. The CDR3 reads CASSRQGMEETQYF. DNA for the CDR3: TGCGCCAGCAGCCGACAGGGGATGGAGGAGACCCAGTACTTC.

The sample holds many counts of this clone. J is TRBJ1-1 and V is TRBV6-5; possible D gene TRBD1, 6 bases. Trimming cost V 4 bases and J 2 bases, with 14 bases left between them. Germline CDR1 MNHEY, CDR2 SVGAGI. This CDR3 has 15 residues. As DNA, the CDR3 is TGTGCCAGCAGTTTCAGGGGAGCCGTCAACACTGAAGCTTTCTTT. It codes for CASSFRGAVNTEAFF.

The table lists this clone with a few counts. The chain employs TRBV25-1 and TRBJ1-6; D remains unclear. Germline-derived CDR1 and CDR2 are MGHDK and SYGVNS. Trimming cost V 3 bases and J 7 bases, with 10 bases left between them. This CDR3 is built from 14 residues. The CDR3 protein is CASSERTPNSPLHF. The CDR3 DNA sequence: TGTGCCAGCAGTGAGCGAACTCCCAATTCACCCCTCCACTTT.

CDR3 nucleotide sequence: TGTGCCAGCTCAACAGGGGGCGCAGAGTCCTACGAGCAGTACTTC. Translation: CASSTGGAESYEQYF. V usage is TRBV18 and J usage is TRBJ2-7, with TRBD1 matching over 9 bases. The CDR3 loop spans 15 amino acids. Germline CDR1 is KGHSH and CDR2 is LQKENI. After removal of 5 bases from V and 1 base from J, the junction contained 6 bases not matched to a gene.

J is TRBJ2-7 and V is TRBV11-1; TRBD2 might be the D (6 bases). Trimming took off 5 bases at V and 4 bases at J, with 9 bases between the two ends. Germline V gives CDR1 SGHAT, CDR2 FQDESV (reference sequence). This CDR3 has 12 amino acids. CDR3 in amino acids: CASSTRGYEQYF. CDR3 DNA: TGTGCCAGCAGCACCCGGGGGTACGAGCAGTACTTC.

In this sample, this clone turned up a few times. This rearrangement joins TRBV5-4 to TRBJ1-1; a possible D gene is TRBD1 (5 bases). Trimming took 0 bases from V and 0 from J, leaving 9 bases between them. The CDR3 loop spans 15 amino acids. The germline gives CDR1 SGHNT, CDR2 YYREEE (reference sequence). CDR3 DNA sequence: TGTGCCAGCAGCTTGGCTAGACAGATGAACACTGAAGCTTTCTTT. Protein: CASSLARQMNTEAFF. The entire variable domain, with the rest obtained from reference TRBV5-4 and TRBJ1-1, is as follows: ETGVTQSPTHLIKTRGQQVTLRCSSQSGHNTVSWYQQALGQGPQFIFQYYREEENGRGNFPPRFSGLQFPNYSSELNVNALELDDSALYLCASSLARQMNTEAFFGQGTRLTVV.

CDR3 in DNA: TGTGCCAGCAGCTTAGATTGGGGGCCAGAGTACTTC. It codes for CASSLDWGPEYF. The rearrangement links TRBV11-3 to TRBJ2-5; D may be TRBD1 (6 bases). Trimming left V 0 bases short and J 12 bases short, with 11 bases between. The CDR3 totals 12 residues. CDR1 and CDR2 from the germline V gene are SGHNT and YENEEA.

The rearrangement uses TRBV9 and TRBJ2-7; no reliable D call. V was pared by 0 bases and J by 2 bases, with 9 bases between. The CDR3 is 14 residues long. Germline V CDR1 and CDR2: SGDLS, YYNGEE. The CDR3 loop reads CASSVGTEAYEQYF. DNA of the CDR3: TGTGCCAGCAGCGTAGGAACCGAAGCCTACGAGCAGTACTTC.

The rearrangement links TRBV9 to TRBJ2-1, with D perhaps assigned TRBD1 or TRBD2 (6 bases each). The germline gives CDR1 SGDLS, CDR2 YYNGEE. Trimming removed 0 bases from V and 2 bases from J, with 12 bases in between. CDR3 length: 16 amino acids. This chain's CDR3 is CASSVGGASAYNEQFF. DNA of the CDR3: TGTGCCAGCAGCGTAGGGGGGGCGTCGGCCTACAATGAGCAGTTCTTC.

The chain has TRBV7-2 and TRBJ2-7, with D tentatively TRBD1 (6 bases). CDR1 is SGHTA, CDR2 FQGNSA, per germline. The CDR3 totals 11 residues. Between the trimmed V and J ends, which lost 8 bases and 3 bases, there was a span of 8 bases. CDR3 sequence reads: CASQQGYEQYF. CDR3 in DNA: TGTGCCAGCCAACAGGGCTACGAGCAGTACTTC.

The chain carries TRBV5-6 and TRBJ2-1, with 7 positions matching TRBD2. Germline V gives CDR1 SGHDT, CDR2 YYEEEE. This CDR3 has 12 residues. J was trimmed by 9 bases and V by 5 bases; bases with no gene match: 5. The CDR3 nucleotides read TGTGCCAGCAGGTTAAGCGGGGTTGAGCAGTTCTTC. It codes for CASRLSGVEQFF.

This clone was picked up one time. The chain carries TRBV18 and TRBJ1-6; D call uncertain. V was clipped by 4 bases and J by 10 bases, with 17 bases between them. The CDR3 consists of 15 residues. Per the germline V gene, CDR1 is KGHSH and CDR2 is LQKENI. The CDR3 protein is CASSLGDIKGSPLHF. The CDR3, as DNA: TGTGCCAGCTCACTTGGGGATATAAAGGGATCACCCCTCCACTTT.

This chain joins TRBV5-1 and TRBJ1-3; D is perhaps TRBD1 (5 bases). The CDR3 runs to 14 residues. V was shortened by 4 bases and J by 1 base, with 9 bases between the two germline ends. Germline CDR1 reads SGHRS; CDR2 reads YFSETQ. CDR3 region: CASSLDTSGNTIYF. The CDR3 nucleotides are TGCGCCAGCAGCCTGGACACATCTGGAAACACCATATATTTT.

The chain has TRBV9 and TRBJ2-1, with D possibly called TRBD1 or TRBD2 (5 bases each). This CDR3 has 15 residues. V was clipped by 0 bases and J by 4 bases, with 11 bases between them. CDR1 and CDR2 (germline): SGDLS, YYNGEE. The CDR3: CASSVEGTDYNEQFF. The CDR3 bases are TGTGCCAGCAGCGTAGAGGGGACGGATTACAATGAGCAGTTCTTC.

The CDR3 spells CASSPWARTGGGGGKLFF. In DNA, the CDR3 is TGTGCCAGCAGTCCCTGGGCGCGGACAGGGGGCGGGGGAGGAAAACTGTTTTTT. The chain joins TRBV27 to TRBJ1-4; TRBD1 matches at 11 bases. Looked up from germline, CDR1 is MNHEY and CDR2 is SMNVEV (reference sequence). There are 18 residues in the CDR3. The trim removed 5 bases at V and 10 bases at J, leaving 18 bases unmatched.

The chain joins TRBV7-6 to TRBJ1-5; D is possibly TRBD1 (6 bases). The CDR3 sequence is 17 residues long. Germline CDR1 is SGHVS and CDR2 is FNYEAQ. V was shortened by 8 bases and J by 2 bases, with 22 bases between the two germline ends. CDR3 sequence (DNA): TGTGCCAGCGGGCGAGGGGGGGGCGCGTATGGCAATCAGCCCCAGCATTTT. It translates to CASGRGGGAYGNQPQHF.

The chain uses TRBV6-5 and TRBJ2-1, with 8 bases that match TRBD2. Trimming at V came to 6 bases and at J to 7 bases, leaving 11 bases not matched to a gene. The germline V gene encodes CDR1 MNHEY and CDR2 SVGAGI. The CDR3 length is 15 residues. The DNA of the CDR3 is TGTGCCAGCAGCCATTATCCGGGACTAGAGAATGAGCAGTTCTTC. This translates into CASSHYPGLENEQFF.

This clone was detected a few times. DNA for the CDR3: TGTGCCATCAGGGCTAGCGGGGGCCCGAACACCGGGGAGCTGTTTTTT. It codes for CAIRASGGPNTGELFF. This chain joins TRBV10-3 and TRBJ2-2; 10 bases match TRBD2. This CDR3 has 16 residues. The germline gives CDR1 ENHRY, CDR2 SYGVKD. V lost 6 bases, J lost 0 bases, and 4 bases stayed unmatched.

This sequence joins TRBV5-1 and TRBJ2-7; D gene ambiguous. The germline V gene encodes CDR1 SGHRS and CDR2 YFSETQ. The CDR3 is made up of 12 amino acids. The V gene lost 2 bases and the J gene lost 2 bases, with 5 bases spanning the gap. CDR3 coding DNA: TGCGCCAGCAGCTTAGGAGCCTACGAGCAGTACTTC. Protein: CASSLGAYEQYF.

The rearrangement joins TRBV29-1 to TRBJ1-2; D remains unclear. Trimming cost V 0 bases and J 5 bases, with 13 bases left between them. Germline lookup yields CDR1 SQVTM and CDR2 ANQGSEA. This CDR3 has 14 residues. CDR3 sequence reads: CSVEDRGETYGYTF. The CDR3, as DNA: TGCAGCGTTGAAGATCGCGGCGAAACTTATGGCTACACCTTC.

This chain connects TRBV7-3 to TRBJ2-3; 8 bases are shared with TRBD2. Germline V gene data show CDR1 as SGHTA and CDR2 as FQGTGA. The CDR3 length is 18 residues. V lost 0 bases and J lost 0; bases outside the gene matches: 8. This CDR3 reads CASSLTPSGGLSTDTQYF. DNA of the CDR3: TGTGCCAGCAGCTTAACCCCCAGCGGGGGCCTTAGCACAGATACGCAGTATTTT.

This clone has only one observation. This chain uses TRBV3-1 (or the pseudogene TRBV3-2) with TRBJ2-7; no definite D call. The germline V and J ends were trimmed by 4 bases and 4 bases, with 8 bases remaining between them. Germline loops: CDR1 LGHDT, CDR2 YNNKEL (reference sequence). This CDR3 comprises 12 residues. This CDR3 is CASSRSTYEQYF. The CDR3 bases are TGTGCCAGCAGCCGCAGCACTTACGAGCAGTACTTC.

The gene calls are TRBV12-3 or TRBV12-4 and TRBJ1-2; D is unresolved. V lost 7 bases, J lost 2 bases, and 5 bases lay in between. The CDR3 is 11 amino acids. The CDR3: CASMQNYGYTF. In nucleotides, the CDR3 is TGTGCCAGCATGCAGAACTATGGCTACACCTTC.

The chain links TRBV5-4 to TRBJ2-3; 7 bases agree with TRBD2. Germline assignment: CDR1 SGHNT and CDR2 YYREEE (reference sequence). This CDR3 is built from 15 residues. V lost 10 bases, J lost 3 bases, and 14 bases stayed unmatched. CDR3 DNA sequence: TGTGCCGGCTCTCAGGGCCTAGCGGTTACAGATACGCAGTATTTT. Translating it yields CAGSQGLAVTDTQYF.

This chain joins TRBV3-1 (or the pseudogene TRBV3-2) and TRBJ2-2; 9 nucleotides agree with TRBD1. The germline V gene has CDR1 LGHDT and CDR2 YNNKEL (reference sequence). V trimming: 4 bases; J trimming: 2 bases; junction bases outside the gene matches: 5. The length of the CDR3 is 16 residues. In DNA form, the CDR3 reads TGTGCCAGCAGCCGGGGGACAGGGATCAACACCGGGGAGCTGTTTTTT. It translates to CASSRGTGINTGELFF.